These T cell receptor beta chains were read from a single sample in a study of response to subunit inactivated influenza vaccine. TCRdb recomputed calls from the RT-PCR reads with MiXCR, one row per CDR3 protein. This sample has 800,000 or so distinct CDR3 sequences, with roughly 20% found just once. This material consisted of PBMCs from blood, taken approximately 5 days after vaccination. The receptors stem from a man aged 45-65 years who received an inactivated influenza vaccine. Both conserved end residues are part of each CDR3. A D gene is named only where the DNA matches it firmly. The size field is filled for only some rows; it gives once, few, many or a size class.

j_gene,d_gene,abundance,v_gene,CDR3aa,CDR3nt
TRBJ2-7,TRBD2,few,TRBV28,CASRPGGGYEQYF,TGTGCCAGCAGACCTGGGGGGGGGTACGAGCAGTACTTC
TRBJ2-1,TRBD2,.,TRBV27,CASSWGGESEQFF,TGTGCCAGCAGCTGGGGAGGGGAAAGTGAGCAGTTCTTC
TRBJ1-1,TRBD1,.,TRBV18,CASSEDRANTEAFF,TGTGCCAGCTCCGAGGACAGGGCGAACACTGAAGCTTTCTTT
TRBJ2-7,TRBD1,.,TRBV12-3/TRBV12-4,CASSYPGGQEIYEQYF,TGTGCCAGCAGCTACCCCGGGGGACAGGAAATTTACGAGCAGTACTTC
TRBJ1-5,.,.,TRBV5-5,CASSSRGSLSNQPQHF,TGTGCCAGCAGCTCGCGGGGGTCTTTAAGCAATCAGCCCCAGCATTTT
TRBJ2-1,.,many,TRBV6-5,CASSYDRFSPYNEQFF,TGTGCCAGCAGTTACGATCGTTTTAGCCCTTACAATGAGCAGTTCTTC
TRBJ2-6,TRBD2,once,TRBV20-1,CSASGNSGANVLTF,TGCAGTGCAAGCGGGAACTCTGGGGCCAACGTCCTGACTTTC
TRBJ2-7,.,few,TRBV4-1,CASSQEISGDGYYEQYF,TGCGCCAGCAGCCAAGAGATTAGTGGGGACGGCTATTACGAGCAGTACTTC
TRBJ2-7,TRBD1,few,TRBV20-1,CSASGYLDRGYEQYF,TGCAGTGCTTCGGGTTATTTGGACAGGGGATACGAGCAGTACTTC
TRBJ1-2,.,.,TRBV5-6,CASSPDVTRGYTF,TGTGCCAGCAGCCCGGACGTAACCAGGGGCTACACCTTC
TRBJ2-1,TRBD2,few,TRBV20-1,CSARVSGGIYNEQFF,TGCAGTGCTAGAGTCTCGGGGGGGATTTACAATGAGCAGTTCTTC
TRBJ2-2,.,few,TRBV5-1,CASSWGDRTNTGELFF,TGCGCCAGCAGCTGGGGGGACAGAACGAACACCGGGGAGCTGTTTTTT
TRBJ1-1,.,.,TRBV29-1,CSVAQEKSRTEAFF,TGCAGCGTCGCACAGGAAAAATCGAGGACTGAAGCTTTCTTT
TRBJ2-5,.,.,TRBV28,CASSYMVRYQETQYF,TGTGCCAGCAGTTATATGGTGAGGTACCAAGAGACCCAGTACTTC
TRBJ2-5,.,.,TRBV7-2,CASSPFLARTLQETQYF,TGTGCCAGCAGCCCTTTTTTAGCCCGGACCTTACAAGAGACCCAGTACTTC
TRBJ2-1,TRBD2,few,TRBV20-1,CSARDRDSGNYNEQFF,TGCAGTGCTAGAGATCGGGATAGCGGGAACTACAATGAGCAGTTCTTC